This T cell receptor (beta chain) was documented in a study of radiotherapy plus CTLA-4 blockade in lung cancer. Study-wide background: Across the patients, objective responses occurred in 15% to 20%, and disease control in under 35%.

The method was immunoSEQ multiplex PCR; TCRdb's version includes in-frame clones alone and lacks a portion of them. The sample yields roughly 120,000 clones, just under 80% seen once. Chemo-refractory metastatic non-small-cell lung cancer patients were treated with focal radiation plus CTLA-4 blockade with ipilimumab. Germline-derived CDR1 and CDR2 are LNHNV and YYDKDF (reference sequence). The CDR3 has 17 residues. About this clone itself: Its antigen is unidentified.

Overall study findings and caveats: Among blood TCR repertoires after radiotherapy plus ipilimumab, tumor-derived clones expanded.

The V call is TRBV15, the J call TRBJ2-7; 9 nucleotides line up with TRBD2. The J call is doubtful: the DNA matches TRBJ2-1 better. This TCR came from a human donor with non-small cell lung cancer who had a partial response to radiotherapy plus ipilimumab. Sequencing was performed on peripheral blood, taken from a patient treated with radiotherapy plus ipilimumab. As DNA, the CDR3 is TGTGCCACCAGCGTGACAACTCTAGCGGGAATTAGGAATGAGCAGTTCTTC. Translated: CATSVTTLAGIRNEQFF.